A single T cell receptor beta chain is shown here with its context. The CDR3 sequence is 13 residues long. The V and J ends lost 4 bases and 5 bases respectively, with 11 bases between them. These data belong to a study of identical twins. TCRdb re-called the 5' RACE reads through MiXCR, storing one row per CDR3 protein. The table lists fewer than 900,000 distinct CDR3 sequences, roughly 18% of them singletons, with roughly 13% in the top ten. This same sample was also taken into another study, of T cells expressing NK-cell markers.

Sequenced input: PBMCs. V usage is TRBV12-3 or TRBV12-4 and J usage is TRBJ2-5; D possibly corresponds to TRBD2 (5 bases). This receptor was taken from a woman between 18 and 29 years old in good health. CDR3 protein: CASSSRGSETQYF. CDR3 nucleotides: TGTGCCAGCAGTTCGCGCGGGTCGGAGACCCAGTACTTC.